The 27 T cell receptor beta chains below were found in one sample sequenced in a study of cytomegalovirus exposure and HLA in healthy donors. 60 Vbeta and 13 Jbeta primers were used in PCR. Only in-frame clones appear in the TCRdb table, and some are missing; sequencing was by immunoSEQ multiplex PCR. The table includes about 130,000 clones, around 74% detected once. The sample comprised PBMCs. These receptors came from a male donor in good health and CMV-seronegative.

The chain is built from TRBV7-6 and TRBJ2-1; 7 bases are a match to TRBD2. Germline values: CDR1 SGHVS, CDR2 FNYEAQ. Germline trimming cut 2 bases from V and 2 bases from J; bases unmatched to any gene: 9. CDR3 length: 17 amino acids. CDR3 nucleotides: TGTGCCAGCAGCTTAAGGGGACTAAGGGTTCCCTACAATGAGCAGTTCTTC. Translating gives CASSLRGLRVPYNEQFF. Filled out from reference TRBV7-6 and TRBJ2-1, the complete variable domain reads GAGVSQSPRYKVTKRGQDVALRCDPISGHVSLYWYRQALGQGPEFLTYFNYEAQQDKSGLPNDRFSAERPEGSISTLTIQRTEQRDSAMYRCASSLRGLRVPYNEQFFGPGTRLTVL.

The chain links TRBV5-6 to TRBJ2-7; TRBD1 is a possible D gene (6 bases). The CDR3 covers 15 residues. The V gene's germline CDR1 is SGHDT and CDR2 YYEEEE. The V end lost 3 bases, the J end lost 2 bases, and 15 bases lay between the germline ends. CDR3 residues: CASSYPGTRPYEQYF. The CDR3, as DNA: TGTGCCAGCAGCTACCCCGGGACACGACCCTACGAGCAGTACTTC.

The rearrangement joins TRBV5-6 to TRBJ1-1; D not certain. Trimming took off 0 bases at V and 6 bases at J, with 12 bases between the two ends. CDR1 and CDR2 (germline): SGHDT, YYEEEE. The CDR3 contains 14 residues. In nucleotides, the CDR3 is TGTGCCAGCAGCTTGGGATTAGAGCTCTCTGAAGCTTTCTTT. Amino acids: CASSLGLELSEAFF. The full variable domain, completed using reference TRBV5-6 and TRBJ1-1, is DAGVTQSPTHLIKTRGQQVTLRCSPKSGHDTVSWYQQALGQGPQFIFQYYEEEERQRGNFPDRFSGHQFPNYSSELNVNALLLGDSALYLCASSLGLELSEAFFGQGTRLTVV.

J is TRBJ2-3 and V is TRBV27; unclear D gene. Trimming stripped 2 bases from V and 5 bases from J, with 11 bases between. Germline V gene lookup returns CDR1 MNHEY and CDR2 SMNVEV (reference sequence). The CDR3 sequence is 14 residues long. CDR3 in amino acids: CASSLGAHIDTQYF. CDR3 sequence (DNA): TGTGCCAGCAGTTTAGGAGCCCACATAGATACGCAGTATTTT.

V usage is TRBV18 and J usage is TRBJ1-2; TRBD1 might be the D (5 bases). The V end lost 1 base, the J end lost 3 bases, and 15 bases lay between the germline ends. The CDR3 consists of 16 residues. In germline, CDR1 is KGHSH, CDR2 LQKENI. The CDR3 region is CASSPRGTLPYYGYTF. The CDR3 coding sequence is TGTGCCAGCTCACCACGGGGCACTCTGCCCTACTATGGCTACACCTTC.

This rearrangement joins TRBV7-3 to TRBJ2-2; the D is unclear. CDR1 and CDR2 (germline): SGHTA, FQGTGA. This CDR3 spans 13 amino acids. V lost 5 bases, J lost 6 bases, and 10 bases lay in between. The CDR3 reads CASSPVLSGELFF. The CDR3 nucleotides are TGTGCCAGCAGCCCAGTTCTTTCCGGGGAGCTGTTTTTT. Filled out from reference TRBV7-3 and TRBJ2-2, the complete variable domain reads GAGVSQTPSNKVTEKGKYVELRCDPISGHTALYWYRQSLGQGPEFLIYFQGTGAADDSGLPNDRFFAVRPEGSVSTLKIQRTERGDSAVYLCASSPVLSGELFFGEGSRLTVL.

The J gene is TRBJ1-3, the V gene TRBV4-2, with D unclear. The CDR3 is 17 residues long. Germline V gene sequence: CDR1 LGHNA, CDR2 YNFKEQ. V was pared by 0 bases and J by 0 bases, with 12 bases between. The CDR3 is CASSQDRGRLSGNTIYF. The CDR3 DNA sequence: TGTGCCAGCAGCCAAGATCGAGGTCGTCTCTCTGGAAACACCATATATTTT.

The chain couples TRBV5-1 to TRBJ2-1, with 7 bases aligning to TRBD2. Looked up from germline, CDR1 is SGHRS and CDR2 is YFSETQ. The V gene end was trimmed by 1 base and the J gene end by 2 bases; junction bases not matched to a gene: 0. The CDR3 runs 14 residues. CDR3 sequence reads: CASSLLAAYNEQFF. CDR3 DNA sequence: TGCGCCAGCAGCTTGCTAGCGGCCTACAATGAGCAGTTCTTC.

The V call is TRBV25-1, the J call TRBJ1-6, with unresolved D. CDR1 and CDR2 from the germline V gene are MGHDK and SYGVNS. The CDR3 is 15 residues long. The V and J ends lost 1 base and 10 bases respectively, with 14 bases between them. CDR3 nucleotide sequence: TGTGCCAGCAGTGAATTTTCCGAGGCCCCCTCACCCCTCCACTTT. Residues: CASSEFSEAPSPLHF.

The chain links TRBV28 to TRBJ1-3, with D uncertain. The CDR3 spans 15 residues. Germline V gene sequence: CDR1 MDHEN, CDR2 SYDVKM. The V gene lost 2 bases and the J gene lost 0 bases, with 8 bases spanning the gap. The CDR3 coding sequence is TGTGCCAGCAGTTTAAATAGCTACTCTGGAAACACCATATATTTT. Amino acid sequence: CASSLNSYSGNTIYF.

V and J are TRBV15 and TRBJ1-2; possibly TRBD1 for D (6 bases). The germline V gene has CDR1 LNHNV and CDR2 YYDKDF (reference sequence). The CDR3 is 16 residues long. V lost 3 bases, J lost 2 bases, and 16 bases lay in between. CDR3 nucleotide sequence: TGTGCCACCAGCAGCGAGGCGGGGGGCGAGAACTATGGCTACACCTTC. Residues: CATSSEAGGENYGYTF.

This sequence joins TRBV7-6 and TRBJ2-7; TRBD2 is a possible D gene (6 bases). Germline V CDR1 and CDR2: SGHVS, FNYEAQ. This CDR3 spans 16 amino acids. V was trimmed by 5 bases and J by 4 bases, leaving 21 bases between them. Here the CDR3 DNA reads TGTGCCAGCAGCCCCGGGGGTAGGGGACTGATATACGAGCAGTACTTC. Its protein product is CASSPGGRGLIYEQYF.

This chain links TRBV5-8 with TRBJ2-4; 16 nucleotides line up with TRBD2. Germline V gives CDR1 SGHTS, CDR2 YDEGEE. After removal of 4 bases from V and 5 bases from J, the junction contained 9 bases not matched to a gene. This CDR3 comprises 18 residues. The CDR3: CASSEGTSGRASENIQYF. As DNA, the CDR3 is TGTGCCAGCAGCGAAGGGACTAGCGGGAGGGCGTCAGAAAACATTCAGTACTTC.

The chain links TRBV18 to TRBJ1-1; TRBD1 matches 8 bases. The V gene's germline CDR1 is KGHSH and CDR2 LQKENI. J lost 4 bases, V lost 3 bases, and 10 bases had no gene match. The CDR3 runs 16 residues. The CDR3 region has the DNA TGTGCCAGCTCACCTCGGACAGGGAAAAGGTCCACTGAAGCTTTCTTT. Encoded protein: CASSPRTGKRSTEAFF. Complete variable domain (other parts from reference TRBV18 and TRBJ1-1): NAGVMQNPRHLVRRRGQEARLRCSPMKGHSHVYWYRQLPEEGLKFMVYLQKENIIDESGMPKERFSAEFPKEGPSILRIQQVVRGDSAAYFCASSPRTGKRSTEAFFGQGTRLTVV.

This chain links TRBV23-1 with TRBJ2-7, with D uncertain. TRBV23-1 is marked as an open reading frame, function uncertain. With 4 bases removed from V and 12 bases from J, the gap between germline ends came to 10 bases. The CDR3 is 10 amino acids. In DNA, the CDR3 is TGCGCCAGCAGTCGAGAGGAGAGGTACTTC. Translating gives CASSREERYF.

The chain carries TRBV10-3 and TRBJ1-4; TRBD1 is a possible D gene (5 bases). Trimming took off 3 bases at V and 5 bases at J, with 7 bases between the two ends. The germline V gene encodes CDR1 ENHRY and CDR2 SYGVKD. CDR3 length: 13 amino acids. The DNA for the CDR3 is TGTGCCATCAGTGAACGACAGAATGAAAAACTGTTTTTT. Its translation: CAISERQNEKLFF.

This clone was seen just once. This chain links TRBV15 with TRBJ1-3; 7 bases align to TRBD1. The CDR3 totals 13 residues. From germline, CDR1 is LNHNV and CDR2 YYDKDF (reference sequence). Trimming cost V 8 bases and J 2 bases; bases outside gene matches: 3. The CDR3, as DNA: TGTGCCACCGGAGGGGGCACTGGAAACACCATATATTTT. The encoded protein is CATGGGTGNTIYF.

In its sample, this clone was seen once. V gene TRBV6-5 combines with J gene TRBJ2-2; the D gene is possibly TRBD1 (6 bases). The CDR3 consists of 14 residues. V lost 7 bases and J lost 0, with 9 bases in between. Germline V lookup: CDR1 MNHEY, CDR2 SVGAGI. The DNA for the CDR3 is TGTGCCAGCAAAGGACAGTCGAACACCGGGGAGCTGTTTTTT. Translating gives CASKGQSNTGELFF.

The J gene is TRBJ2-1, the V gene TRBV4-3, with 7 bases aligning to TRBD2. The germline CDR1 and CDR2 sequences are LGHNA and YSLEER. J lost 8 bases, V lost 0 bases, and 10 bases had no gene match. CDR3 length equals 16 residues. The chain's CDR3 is CASSQEAGRALDEQFF. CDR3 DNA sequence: TGCGCCAGCAGCCAAGAGGCGGGGAGGGCCCTCGATGAGCAGTTCTTC.

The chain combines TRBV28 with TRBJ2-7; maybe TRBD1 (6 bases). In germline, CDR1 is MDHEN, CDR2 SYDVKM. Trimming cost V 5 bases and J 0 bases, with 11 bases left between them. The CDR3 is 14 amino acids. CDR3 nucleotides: TGTGCCAGCAGTCTCCTACAGGGCTCCTACGAGCAGTACTTC. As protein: CASSLLQGSYEQYF.

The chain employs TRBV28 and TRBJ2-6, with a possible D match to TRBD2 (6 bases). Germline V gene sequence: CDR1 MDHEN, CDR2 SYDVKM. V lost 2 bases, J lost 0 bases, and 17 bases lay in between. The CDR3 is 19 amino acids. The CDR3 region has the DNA TGTGCCAGCAGTTTAGGTCGGCGGGGACGGAGCTCTGGGGCCAACGTCCTGACTTTC. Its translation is CASSLGRRGRSSGANVLTF.

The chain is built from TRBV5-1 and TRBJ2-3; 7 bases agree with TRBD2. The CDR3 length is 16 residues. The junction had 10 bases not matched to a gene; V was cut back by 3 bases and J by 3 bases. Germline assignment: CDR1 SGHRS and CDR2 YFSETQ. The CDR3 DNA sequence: TGCGCCAGCAGCTCTCCGGGGGGACTGCGGACAGATACGCAGTATTTT. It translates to CASSSPGGLRTDTQYF.

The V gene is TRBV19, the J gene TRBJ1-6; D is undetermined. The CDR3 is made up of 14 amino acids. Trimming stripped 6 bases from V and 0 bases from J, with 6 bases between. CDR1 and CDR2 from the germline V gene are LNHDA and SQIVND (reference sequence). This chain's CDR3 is CASRESSYNSPLHF. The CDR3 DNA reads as TGTGCCAGTAGGGAGAGCTCCTATAATTCACCCCTCCACTTT.

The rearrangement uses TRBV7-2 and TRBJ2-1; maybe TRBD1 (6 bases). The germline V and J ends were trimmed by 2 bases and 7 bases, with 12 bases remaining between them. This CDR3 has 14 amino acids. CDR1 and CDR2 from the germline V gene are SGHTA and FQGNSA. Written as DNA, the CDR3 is TGTGCCAGCAGCTTAACAGGGACCCTTAATGAGCAGTTCTTC. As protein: CASSLTGTLNEQFF.

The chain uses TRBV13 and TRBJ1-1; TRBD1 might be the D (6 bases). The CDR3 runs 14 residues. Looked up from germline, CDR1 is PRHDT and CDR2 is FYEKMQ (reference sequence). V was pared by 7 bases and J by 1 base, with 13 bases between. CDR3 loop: CASIDRGGNTEAFF. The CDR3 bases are TGTGCCAGCATTGATAGAGGGGGGAACACTGAAGCTTTCTTT.

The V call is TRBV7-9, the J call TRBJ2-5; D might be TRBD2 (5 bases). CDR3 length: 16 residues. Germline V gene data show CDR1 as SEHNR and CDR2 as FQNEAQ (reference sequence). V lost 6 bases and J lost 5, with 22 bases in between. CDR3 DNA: TGTGCCAGCAGACGCTCCACGGGGAACTTTGGGGAGACCCAGTACTTC. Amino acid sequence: CASRRSTGNFGETQYF.

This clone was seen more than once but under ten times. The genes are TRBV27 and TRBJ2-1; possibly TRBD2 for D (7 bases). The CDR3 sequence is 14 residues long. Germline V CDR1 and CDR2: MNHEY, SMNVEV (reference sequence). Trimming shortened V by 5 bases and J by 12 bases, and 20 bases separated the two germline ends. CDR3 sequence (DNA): TGTGCCAGCAGTATTGAGGGGGGAGGGCCGCGGCAGTTCTTC. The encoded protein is CASSIEGGGPRQFF.